This TCR beta chain was recorded in a study of blood T cell repertoires in COVID-19. At the level of the study: Samples of COVID-19 (acute and convalescent) were obtained from the United States, Italy and Spain. In each case, the material was cDNA or gDNA derived from T cells, B-cell-depleted T cells, or PBMCs.

The CDR3 consists of 12 residues. Germline V lookup: CDR1 SGHTA, CDR2 FQGTGA. Trimming took 5 bases from V and 3 from J, leaving 8 bases between them. In Cohort 3, a recovered donor had either two negative PCRs, clearance, or symptom resolution. The assay was immunoSEQ multiplex PCR, and TCRdb's table has in-frame clones only and misses some. This table has fewer than 250,000 clones, roughly 88% appearing once. The sequencing sample was made of PBMCs or T cells enriched from blood (not recorded which). The J gene is TRBJ2-7, the V gene TRBV7-3; D not resolved. This TCR was sampled from a woman aged 45 to 65 who had recovered from COVID-19. The CDR3 region is CASSPPVYEQYF. CDR3 sequence (DNA): TGTGCCAGCAGCCCCCCGGTCTACGAGCAGTACTTC.